The 20 T cell receptor beta chains below all came from one sample that was sequenced in a study of blood T cells in healthy people across ages. A second about 6 to 12 cycle PCR used barcoded and J-beta primers. One entry per CDR3 protein, called by TCRdb with MiXCR from the 5' RACE reads. Of some 850,000 distinct CDR3 sequences in the sample, 25% to 30% were seen once. This same sample was also taken into another study, of T cells of mothers and their children.

The sequencing input was blood. The source is a boy younger than 18 in good health.

The V call is TRBV7-9, the J call TRBJ1-4; D not resolved. The germline V gene has CDR1 SEHNR and CDR2 FQNEAQ (reference sequence). Trimming cost V 3 bases and J 4 bases, with 12 bases left between them. The CDR3 is 15 residues long. CDR3 nucleotide sequence: TGTGCCAGCAGCTTTTCGACGGGAGTTAATGAAAAACTGTTTTTT. It is translated as CASSFSTGVNEKLFF.

This clonotype was counted a few times. V is TRBV20-1 and J is TRBJ2-5, with 8 positions matching TRBD1. With the DNA end fitting TRBJ2-1 better, the J assignment may be wrong. There are 12 residues in the CDR3. Germline assignment: CDR1 DFQATT and CDR2 SNEGSKA (reference sequence). The CDR3 bases are TGCAGTGCTATCGGGACAGGCAATGAGCAGTTCTTC. Translating it yields CSAIGTGNEQFF.

The V gene is TRBV27, the J gene TRBJ1-5; no clear D. V was trimmed by 5 bases and J by 0 bases, leaving 11 bases between them. The CDR3 is 15 amino acids. In germline, CDR1 is MNHEY, CDR2 SMNVEV (reference sequence). The CDR3 here is CASSRAASSNQPQHF. The CDR3 region has the DNA TGTGCCAGCAGTCGAGCAGCCTCTAGCAATCAGCCCCAGCATTTT.

This sequence joins TRBV11-2 and TRBJ2-5; 7 positions match TRBD2. V trimming: 1 base; J trimming: 11 bases; junction bases outside the gene matches: 13. This CDR3 is built from 15 residues. Per the germline V gene, CDR1 is SGHAT and CDR2 is FQNNGV. As DNA, the CDR3 is TGTGCCAGCAGCTTAGCCCCGACTAGCTTGAAAGGACAGTACTTC. Encoded protein: CASSLAPTSLKGQYF.

The rearrangement joins TRBV20-1 to TRBJ2-5; 7 positions match TRBD2. The DNA end favors TRBJ2-7, so the J call may be wrong. The CDR3 has 13 amino acids. CDR1 is DFQATT and CDR2 is SNEGSKA in the germline V gene (reference sequence). CDR3 DNA: TGCAGTGCTAGTCGGGGGGAGTGGTACGAGCAGTACTTC. It yields the protein CSASRGEWYEQYF.

The chain employs TRBV27 and TRBJ1-6, with D possibly being TRBD1 (5 bases). V was clipped by 2 bases and J by 0 bases, with 14 bases between them. Looked up from germline, CDR1 is MNHEY and CDR2 is SMNVEV (reference sequence). The CDR3 has 18 residues. The CDR3 DNA follows: TGTGCCAGCAGTTTACAGGGTGGCTCCAGCTCCTATAATTCACCCCTCCACTTT. Its protein product is CASSLQGGSSSYNSPLHF.

Notes on this clonotype: One end of the junction fails to match germline, which may point to a read error. J is TRBJ2-5 and V is TRBV6-6, with 10 bases matching TRBD2. The J call may be wrong; the DNA end is better matched by TRBJ2-1. The CDR3 has 14 amino acids. The germline CDR1 and CDR2 sequences are MNHNY and SVGAGI (reference sequence). For the CDR3, the DNA is TGTGCCAACAGTAATAGCGGGGGGAGAAATGAGCAGTTCTTC. Translated, it gives CANSNSGGRNEQFF.

The table lists this clonotype with a few counts. The rearrangement uses TRBV7-6 and TRBJ2-1, with 8 nucleotides matching TRBD2. CDR3 size: 18 residues. The germline CDR1 and CDR2 sequences are SGHVS and FNYEAQ. V was clipped by 0 bases and J by 7 bases; unmatched bases: 14. Here the CDR3 DNA reads TGTGCCAGCAGCTTAGCCTCGTCCGGACTAGCATCGTTTAATGAGCAGTTCTTC. Translated, it gives CASSLASSGLASFNEQFF.

This clonotype was observed a few times. This chain joins TRBV20-1 and TRBJ2-3, with 11 nucleotides matching TRBD2. Per germline, CDR1 DFQATT and CDR2 SNEGSKA (reference sequence). V trimming: 6 bases; J trimming: 6 bases; junction bases outside the gene matches: 11. This CDR3 spans 15 amino acids. The CDR3 protein is CSASSSSGGPDTQYF. The CDR3 nucleotides read TGCAGTGCGAGTTCCTCTAGCGGGGGGCCTGATACGCAGTATTTT.

The V call is TRBV28, the J call TRBJ2-1, with 8 bases fitting TRBD1. This CDR3 is built from 16 residues. Germline V lookup: CDR1 MDHEN, CDR2 SYDVKM. Germline trimming cut 2 bases from V and 4 bases from J; bases unmatched to any gene: 7. The CDR3 protein is CASSLPLDRVYNEQFF. The CDR3 nucleotides are TGTGCCAGCAGTTTACCCCTGGACAGGGTATACAATGAGCAGTTCTTC. Variable domain in full (rest from reference TRBV28 and TRBJ2-1): DVKVTQSSRYLVKRTGEKVFLECVQDMDHENMFWYRQDPGLGLRLIYFSYDVKMKEKGDIPEGYSVSREKKERFSLILESASTNQTSMYLCASSLPLDRVYNEQFFGPGTRLTVL.

The chain combines TRBV6-6 with TRBJ1-1; 10 bases match TRBD1. The ends lost 2 bases at V and 4 bases at J; junction bases unmatched: 7. CDR1 MNHNY and CDR2 SVGAGI come from the germline V gene (reference sequence). The CDR3 contains 16 residues. DNA of the CDR3: TGTGCCAGCAGTTACGTTCCGACAGGGGGCATCACTGAAGCTTTCTTT. It is translated as CASSYVPTGGITEAFF.

This clonotype was seen more than once but under ten times. The rearrangement links TRBV9 to TRBJ2-1, with 7 bases lining up with TRBD2. The CDR3 is made up of 17 amino acids. Germline V CDR1 and CDR2: SGDLS, YYNGEE. V lost 4 bases to trimming and J lost 5 bases; unmatched junction nucleotides: 15. For the CDR3, the DNA is TGTGCCAGCAGCCCCCGACAATGGGGGGGGATTCACAATGAGCAGTTCTTC. Translated, it gives CASSPRQWGGIHNEQFF.

This CDR3 is CSARFKLGQGTNQPQHF. The CDR3 DNA sequence: TGCAGTGCTAGATTTAAATTAGGACAGGGGACCAATCAGCCCCAGCATTTT. This chain uses TRBV20-1 with TRBJ1-5; 9 positions match TRBD1. CDR1 DFQATT and CDR2 SNEGSKA come from the germline V gene (reference sequence). This CDR3 contains 17 residues. The junction had 11 bases not matched to a gene; V was cut back by 2 bases and J by 3 bases.

In DNA, the CDR3 is TGTGCCAGCAGTTCCACTAGCGGGGGGACAGATACGCAGTATTTT. Translation: CASSSTSGGTDTQYF. V gene TRBV12-3 or TRBV12-4 combines with J gene TRBJ2-3; 12 bases map to TRBD2. V dropped 4 bases and J dropped 3; count of bases not matched to a gene: 2. CDR3 length: 15 amino acids.

This clonotype was picked up a small number of times. This sequence joins TRBV18 and TRBJ2-3; D gene unclear. This CDR3 contains 15 residues. Germline V gene sequence: CDR1 KGHSH, CDR2 LQKENI. The ends were cut back, 1 base at V and 1 base at J, with 9 bases in the middle. CDR3 protein: CASSPQALGTDTQYF. DNA for the CDR3: TGTGCCAGCTCACCACAGGCGCTGGGCACAGATACGCAGTATTTT.

V and J are TRBV5-1 and TRBJ2-5; the D call may be TRBD1 or TRBD2 (5 bases each). Germline lookup yields CDR1 SGHRS and CDR2 YFSETQ. The CDR3 contains 14 residues. Trimming shortened V by 1 base and J by 5 bases, and 12 bases separated the two germline ends. In DNA form, the CDR3 reads TGCGCCAGCAGCTTGCTAGTCGAGGGGGAGACCCAGTACTTC. This sequence encodes CASSLLVEGETQYF.

V usage is TRBV7-9 and J usage is TRBJ2-5; 10 bases are a match to TRBD2. The CDR3 totals 15 residues. V trimming: 3 bases; J trimming: 5 bases; junction bases outside the gene matches: 6. Germline V CDR1 and CDR2: SEHNR, FQNEAQ (reference sequence). CDR3 region: CASSFRLAGGETQYF. The CDR3 DNA reads as TGTGCCAGCAGCTTCAGACTAGCGGGTGGCGAGACCCAGTACTTC.

This clonotype was detected a few times. V is TRBV21-1 and J is TRBJ2-7; TRBD1 is taken as the D call from the table, unchecked against the DNA. TRBV21-1 is a recognized pseudogene. This CDR3 spans 14 amino acids. The CDR3 protein is CASSTRDRVGEQYF. The CDR3 DNA sequence: TGTGCCAGCAGCACCCGGGACAGGGTAGGTGAGCAGTACTTC.

This clonotype has just a few counts. A read error is possible here, since a much larger clone lies one base away. The V call is TRBV7-2, the J call TRBJ2-7; D is unclear. Germline V gene data show CDR1 as SGHTA and CDR2 as FQGNSA. V lost 3 bases and J lost 3, with 6 bases in between. This CDR3 spans 12 amino acids. The CDR3 DNA reads TGTGCCAGCAGCTTCGATTACTACGAGCAGTACTTC. Residues: CASSFDYYEQYF.

The chain is built from TRBV21-1 and TRBJ2-7; no check of the table's D call, TRBD1, against the DNA was made. TRBV21-1 is an annotated pseudogene. There are 14 residues in the CDR3. CDR3 amino acids: CASNRDRVRYEQYF. In nucleotides, the CDR3 is TGTGCCAGCAACCGAGACAGGGTACGATACGAGCAGTACTTC.